This TCR beta chain was sequenced for a study of cytomegalovirus exposure and HLA in healthy donors (dated by TCRdb to 2016 to 2017). Background for the entire study: According to an earlier analysis of 587 of the donors, some 170 million T cells yielded approximately 120 million unique TCR beta sequences and around 280 Gb of sequence data. Approximately 310 gigabases of sequencing data and approximately 85 million unique TCR sequences were included in an early release covering roughly 600 HLA-typed donors. Of the 350 to 400 genotyped donors, roughly 80% fell in the genetic ancestry cluster associated with self-reported Caucasian donors. The aim of the study was to test whether cataloging public T cell receptors could identify signatures of past pathogen exposure. The study used immunosequencing to profile the T cell repertoires of approximately 630 subjects and linked those repertoires to cytomegalovirus serostatus. In addition to the first cohort of 666 subjects, a separate validation cohort of under 150 different subjects was used. High-throughput TCR immunosequencing, statistical association of individual TCRs with disease status, and machine learning were combined to predict cytomegalovirus infection status. A later analysis re-examined previously published TCR beta repertoires from around 670 donors and added high-resolution HLA genotyping to investigate patterns of TCR occurrence. Rather than drawing on any new phenotypic data, the later analysis identified candidate immune exposures from TCR beta sequences and the way those sequences occurred across donors. An earlier analysis of 450 to 750 of the donors used high-throughput TCR beta sequencing to judge whether each TCR beta V gene segment behaved as functional or pseudogenic. Alongside the repertoire data, information on donor age, sex, ethnicity and CMV serostatus was compiled. In a later genetic analysis, genome-wide SNP genotypes for about three fifths of the roughly 670 donors were used, and that subset was treated as a discovery cohort. Every repertoire in the discovery cohort had been generated on one and the same sequencing platform. Class I and class II HLA loci were covered by the typing at four-digit resolution. The number of typed donors differed by locus: roughly 620-640 for A, B, C, DRB1 and DQB1; roughly 510 for DQA1; 600 to 610 for DPA1; and 400 to 480 for DPB1. Because of strong linkage in the cohort, roughly 5 DR-DQ haplotypes were treated as single units for association and clustering. Across about 370 genotyped donors of the cohort, an average of approximately 220,000 unique TCR beta nucleotide sequences per donor were sequenced, and around 19% of those sequences were non-productive.

As concerns this clone: Which antigen it targets is not known. No much larger clonotype is one base removed from it; base qualities were not supplied.

The research as a whole found: A later analysis found that most CMV-associated TCR beta chains appeared HLA-restricted, with HLA associations seemingly driven largely by CMV exposure. Because some donors lacked HLA typing at each locus, the association tests relied only on the typed subset. For the cohort, immune exposure information was limited to CMV serostatus. A cluster of highly shared sequence variants was judged likely to be a technical artifact of the sequencing pipeline. Presence/absence analyses assumed roughly uniform sequencing depth across donors, an assumption that may not hold. According to a later genetic analysis, donors in an Asian-associated ancestry cluster had fewer N-insertions in productive TCRs than the roughly 700-donor mean. Correlated functional status among segregating V segments might be attributable to linkage disequilibrium, but an unknown experimental factor could not be ruled out. The study listed 164 TCR beta chains as associated with cytomegalovirus. In a later analysis, around 17,000 TCR beta sequences were associated with specific HLA alleles at a false discovery rate of 0.05. This cohort had only TCR beta chains sequenced, and the lack of alpha or paired-chain data limited which features could be detected. V-gene and J-gene trimming of TCR beta chains was associated with a missense DCLRE1C variant in a later genetic analysis, and the association was replicated in an independent cohort. In a later analysis, HLA-associated TCR beta chains showed more clonal expansion and lower generation probabilities than non-associated chains that were equally common. The 87-base-pair reads could not distinguish some IMGT-functional V segments, including TRBV6-2 and TRBV6-3, so those segments were excluded. Across donors, most TCR sequences were observed very rarely, whereas some public TCRs were present in many individuals. According to a later analysis, TCR association rates differed among HLA loci, with DRB1 alleles showing the most associated TCRs and HLA-C alleles showing the fewest. The authors suggested that the approach could potentially be generalized to other disease states and immunological phenotypes. In an earlier analysis of fewer than 700 of the donors, most TCR beta V segments appeared in productive rearrangements about 90% or about 30% of the time, broadly matching IMGT annotations. In vitro tests confirmed that three of the cytomegalovirus-associated TCR beta chains recognize cytomegalovirus antigens. Cytomegalovirus status was reported to be diagnosed by the classifier with high specificity and sensitivity in both the original and validation cohorts. A further reported finding was that TCR beta sequences accurately predicted the HLA-A and HLA-B alleles for most subjects in the first cohort. In a later analysis, several top co-occurrence clusters were reported to appear linked to parvovirus B19, influenza, CMV and Epstein-Barr virus. When HLA alleles, especially DR and DQ, strongly co-occurred, attributing TCR associations to individual alleles was difficult. Because counts were too low, seventeen rarely observed V segments, including chromosome 9 orphons, were left out of the earlier analysis of a few hundred of the donors.

The CDR3 covers 12 residues, taking in both the cysteine and the phenylalanine. Only CDR3 DNA is held: 36 bases, read in frame from base 1. The germline ends are 16 bases apart after V is trimmed by 6 bases and J by 11 bases. CDR1 and CDR2 were assigned from the germline V gene as MNHEY and SVGAGI. The cohort was made up of roughly 670 healthy bone marrow donors. At the time of sampling, every cohort member was nominally healthy, though immune exposures that went unrecorded were likely present. The donor tested CMV seropositive and was one of the 289 seropositive cohort members. A peripheral blood sample was collected from each donor, and TCR beta sequencing was performed on peripheral blood mononuclear cells. Genomic DNA was extracted from the blood cell samples with the Qiagen DNeasy Blood Extraction Kit. The receptor library was made with the immunoSEQ multiplex PCR assay. A mixture of 60 forward primers for TCR Vbeta segments and 13 reverse primers for TCR Jbeta segments was used in the multiplex PCR. Amplification of the CDR3 region of rearranged TCR beta genes was performed with a multiplex PCR assay on genomic DNA. The Illumina HiSeq System was used to sequence the amplified TCR beta libraries as 87-base-pair reads. The published analysis was carried out like this. Across the 500 to 700 repertoires, a later analysis counted 60 million to 90 million unique TCR beta chains, roughly 11 million of which were shared by at least two donors. To remove PCR and sequencing errors, raw reads were error-corrected and collapsed into unique sequences using a nearest-neighbor algorithm that merged closely related sequences. To assign V, D and J gene segments, CDR3 sequences were aligned to IMGT reference sequences. Each retained sequence needed at least a six-nucleotide match to both a V gene segment and a J gene segment. A rearrangement counted as productive if the CDR3 had no stop codons and remained in frame with V and J, and every other rearrangement counted as non-productive. CDR3 was defined by IMGT convention, running from the second conserved V-encoded cysteine to the conserved J-encoded phenylalanine. The earlier analysis of 450 to 750 of the donors excluded any sequence lacking an unambiguous match to a single V gene segment. In an earlier analysis of about 590 of the donors, a V segment was called functional when productive rearrangements were above 56.7%, and segregating when the standard deviation between donors exceeded 5%. A statistical classification framework was built to diagnose cytomegalovirus status from the catalog of TCR beta chain sequences. V and J gene assignment, in a later analysis, came from comparing TCR nucleotide sequences with IMGT/GENE-DB human TR gene sequences. The TCRdist pipeline was used in a later analysis to assign CDR3 sequences and most-parsimonious VDJ recombination scenarios. In a later analysis, each TCR beta chain was defined by its CDR3 amino acid sequence together with its V-gene family, and reads lacking a unique V-gene family were excluded. To address suspected cross-contamination and a sequencing artifact, a later analysis removed some 620 highly shared, low-generation-probability nucleotide sequences. A later analysis calculated a clonal expansion index for each public chain from normalized within-repertoire ranks of inferred template counts. Generation probabilities in a later analysis came from a VDJ recombination model fitted to out-of-frame rearrangements, and those results were checked against IGoR. A later analysis scored TCR-TCR, TCR-HLA and TCR-CMV co-occurrence with hypergeometric tests, applying a repertoire-size bias correction to TCR pairs. False discovery rates were estimated in a later analysis by permuting HLA or CMV assignments 20 times. A later analysis grouped co-occurring TCRs with DBSCAN, adding TCRdist sequence similarity when clustering within HLA-allele-positive subsets. Repertoires with fewer than 30,000 or more than 120,000 public chains were left out of co-occurrence clustering, as were a few repertoires with anomalous nucleotide sharing. TCRdb obtained this table from immuneACCESS and retained in-frame rearrangements with V and J assigned. These tables miss some clones; where compared with another copy, unresolved V genes account for less than half of the shortfall, and the remainder is unexplained. That table furnishes V, J and clone size, whereas the DNA furnished D and trimming. This sample lists under 200,000 clones; about two thirds were detected once. Of the sample, roughly 4.4% is held by the ten largest clones.

The sequencing sample was made of PBMCs. This chain joins TRBV6-5 to TRBJ2-5; TRBD2 is a weak D gene call, 5 bases matching. This clonotype was obtained from a young woman in good health and CMV-seropositive. The DNA is as follows: TGTGCCAGCAGCGCTCCGGGGTCGGGGCAGTACTTC. This codes for CASSAPGSGQYF.